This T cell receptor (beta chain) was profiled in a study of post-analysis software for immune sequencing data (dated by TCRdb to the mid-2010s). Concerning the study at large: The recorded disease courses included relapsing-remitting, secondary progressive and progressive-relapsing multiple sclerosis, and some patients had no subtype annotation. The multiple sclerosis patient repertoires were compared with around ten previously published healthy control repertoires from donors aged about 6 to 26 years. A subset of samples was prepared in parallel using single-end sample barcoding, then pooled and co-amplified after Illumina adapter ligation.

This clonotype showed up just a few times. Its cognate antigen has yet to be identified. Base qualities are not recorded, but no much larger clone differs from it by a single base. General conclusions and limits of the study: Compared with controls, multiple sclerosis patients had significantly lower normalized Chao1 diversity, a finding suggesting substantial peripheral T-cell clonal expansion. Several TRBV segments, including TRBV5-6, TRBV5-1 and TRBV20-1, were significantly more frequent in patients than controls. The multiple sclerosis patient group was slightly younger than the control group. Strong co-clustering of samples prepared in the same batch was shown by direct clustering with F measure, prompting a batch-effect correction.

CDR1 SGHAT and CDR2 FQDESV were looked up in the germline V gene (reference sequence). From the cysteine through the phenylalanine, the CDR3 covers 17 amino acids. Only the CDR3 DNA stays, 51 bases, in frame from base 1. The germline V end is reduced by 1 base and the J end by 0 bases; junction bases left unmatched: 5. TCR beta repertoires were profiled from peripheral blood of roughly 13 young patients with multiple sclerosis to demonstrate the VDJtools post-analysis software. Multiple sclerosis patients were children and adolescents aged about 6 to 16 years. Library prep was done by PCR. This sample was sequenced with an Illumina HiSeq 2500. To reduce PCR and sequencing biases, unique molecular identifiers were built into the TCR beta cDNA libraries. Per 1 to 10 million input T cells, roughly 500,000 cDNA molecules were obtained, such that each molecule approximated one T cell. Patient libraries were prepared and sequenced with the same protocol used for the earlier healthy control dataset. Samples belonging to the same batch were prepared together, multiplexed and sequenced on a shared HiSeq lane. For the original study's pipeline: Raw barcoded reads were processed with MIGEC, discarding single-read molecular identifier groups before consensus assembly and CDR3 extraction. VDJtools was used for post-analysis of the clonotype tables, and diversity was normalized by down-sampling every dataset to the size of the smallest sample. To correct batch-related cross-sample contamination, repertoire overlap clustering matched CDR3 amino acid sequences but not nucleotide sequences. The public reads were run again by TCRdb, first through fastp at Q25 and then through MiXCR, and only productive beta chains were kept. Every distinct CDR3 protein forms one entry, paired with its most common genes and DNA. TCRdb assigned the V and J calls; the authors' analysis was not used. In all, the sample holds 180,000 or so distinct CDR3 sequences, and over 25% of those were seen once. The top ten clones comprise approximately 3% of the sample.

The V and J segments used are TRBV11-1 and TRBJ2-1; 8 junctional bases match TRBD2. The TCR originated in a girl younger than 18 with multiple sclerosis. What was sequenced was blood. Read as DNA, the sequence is TGTGCCAGCAGCTTAGGACCCAGCGGGAGCTCCTACAATGAGCAGTTCTTC. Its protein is CASSLGPSGSSYNEQFF.